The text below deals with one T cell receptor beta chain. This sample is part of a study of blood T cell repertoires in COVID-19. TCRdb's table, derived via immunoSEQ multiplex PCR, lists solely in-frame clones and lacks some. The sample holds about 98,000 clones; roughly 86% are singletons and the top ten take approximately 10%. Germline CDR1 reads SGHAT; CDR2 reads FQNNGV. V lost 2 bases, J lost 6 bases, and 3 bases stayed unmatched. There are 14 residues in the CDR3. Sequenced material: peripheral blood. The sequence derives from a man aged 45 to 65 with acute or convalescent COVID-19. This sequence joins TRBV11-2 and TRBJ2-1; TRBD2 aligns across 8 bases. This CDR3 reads CASSLLAGANEQFF. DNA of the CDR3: TGTGCCAGCAGCTTACTAGCGGGCGCCAATGAGCAGTTCTTC.